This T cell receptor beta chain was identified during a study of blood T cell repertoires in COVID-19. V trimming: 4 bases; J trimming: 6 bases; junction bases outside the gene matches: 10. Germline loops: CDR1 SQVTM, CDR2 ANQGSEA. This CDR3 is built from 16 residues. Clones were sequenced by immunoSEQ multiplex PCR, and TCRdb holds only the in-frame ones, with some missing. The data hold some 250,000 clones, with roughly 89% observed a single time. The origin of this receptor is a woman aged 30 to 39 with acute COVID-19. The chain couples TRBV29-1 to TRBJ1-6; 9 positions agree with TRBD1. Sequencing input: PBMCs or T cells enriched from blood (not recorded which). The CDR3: CSVGQQGARGNSPLHF. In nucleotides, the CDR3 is TGCAGCGTTGGCCAACAGGGGGCGCGGGGTAATTCACCCCTCCACTTT.